The 14 T cell receptor beta chains listed next were all sequenced from one sample in a study of human T cells and chemical hapten exposure. TCRdb re-derived calls from the 5' RACE reads in MiXCR, one entry per CDR3 protein. The sample consists of over 70,000 distinct CDR3 sequences, approximately 16% of them appearing once. Unfractionated whole blood served as the source for total RNA extraction. The source of these receptors is a female donor in good health.

This clonotype has just a few counts. The chain has TRBV14 and TRBJ2-2, with D unclear. V lost 4 bases, J lost 2 bases, and 8 bases lay in between. This CDR3 has 14 amino acids. Germline lookup yields CDR1 SGHDN and CDR2 FVKESK. The CDR3 bases are TGTGCCAGCAGCCGGATGTTTAACACCGGGGAGCTGTTTTTT. Translated, it gives CASSRMFNTGELFF.

This clonotype was seen a few times. The rearrangement uses TRBV7-9 and TRBJ2-7; D may match TRBD1 or TRBD2 (5 bases each). The CDR3 has 14 amino acids. CDR1 SEHNR and CDR2 FQNEAQ come from the germline V gene (reference sequence). V lost 4 bases and J 3 bases, leaving 13 bases between the germline ends. The CDR3 DNA sequence: TGTGCCAGCAGCTACTCCGGGACGGACTACGAGCAGTACTTC. It translates to CASSYSGTDYEQYF.

The chain carries TRBV2 and TRBJ2-2; TRBD2 might be the D (5 bases). This CDR3 is 15 amino acids long. Trimming left V 7 bases short and J 0 bases short, with 12 bases between. Germline assignment: CDR1 SNHLY and CDR2 FYNNEI. The CDR3 sequence is CASIAGGANTGELFF. CDR3 DNA sequence: TGTGCCAGCATTGCGGGCGGCGCGAACACCGGGGAGCTGTTTTTT.

This chain links TRBV28 with TRBJ1-1; perhaps TRBD1 as D (5 bases). Trimming took off 3 bases at V and 7 bases at J, with 9 bases between the two ends. This CDR3 is built from 12 residues. Germline V CDR1 and CDR2: MDHEN, SYDVKM. The CDR3 coding sequence is TGTGCCAGCAGTTTGACAGCTAGTGAAGCTTTCTTT. It encodes CASSLTASEAFF. Using reference TRBV28 and TRBJ1-1 for the parts outside the CDR3, the full variable domain is DVKVTQSSRYLVKRTGEKVFLECVQDMDHENMFWYRQDPGLGLRLIYFSYDVKMKEKGDIPEGYSVSREKKERFSLILESASTNQTSMYLCASSLTASEAFFGQGTRLTVV.

The genes are TRBV6-2 or TRBV6-3 and TRBJ2-5; 9 positions agree with TRBD2. Germline assignment: CDR1 MNHEY and CDR2 SVGEGT. The CDR3 length is 17 residues. Trimming cost V 2 bases and J 0 bases; bases outside gene matches: 7. In DNA form, the CDR3 reads TGTGCCAGCAGTTACCCCGGAAGCGGGAGGTACCAAGAGACCCAGTACTTC. Residues: CASSYPGSGRYQETQYF.

J is TRBJ2-2 and V is TRBV18; perhaps D is TRBD1 or TRBD2 (5 bases each). The CDR3 runs 14 residues. Trimming stripped 10 bases from V and 0 bases from J, with 12 bases between. The germline CDR1 and CDR2 sequences are KGHSH and LQKENI. The CDR3 reads CATSRGTNTGELFF. The DNA for the CDR3 is TGTGCCACCTCCCGGGGCACGAACACCGGGGAGCTGTTTTTT.

This clonotype occurred many times. The V call is TRBV3-1, the J call TRBJ2-2; TRBD1 agrees at 8 bases. CDR1 and CDR2 (germline): LGHDT, YNNKEL (reference sequence). J lost 7 bases, V lost 6 bases, and 7 bases had no gene match. The CDR3 is made up of 14 amino acids. For the CDR3, the DNA is TGTGCCAGCAGTCTTGGACAGGGAATCGGGGAGCTGTTTTTT. Translating gives CASSLGQGIGELFF.

The genes are TRBV7-2 and TRBJ1-1, with D unresolved. The CDR3 is 13 amino acids. Per the germline V gene, CDR1 is SGHTA and CDR2 is FQGNSA. V lost 3 bases and J lost 4, with 9 bases in between. CDR3 bases: TGTGCCAGCAGCTTCTCCGAGGGCACTGAAGCTTTCTTT. It is translated as CASSFSEGTEAFF.

A few counts support this clonotype. The chain employs TRBV7-2 and TRBJ2-3; 11 bases align to TRBD2. Germline trimming cut 5 bases from V and 4 bases from J; bases unmatched to any gene: 2. Germline V gene lookup returns CDR1 SGHTA and CDR2 FQGNSA. This CDR3 is 14 amino acids long. In DNA form, the CDR3 reads TGTGCCAGCAGCATTAGCGGGAGGGCAGATACGCAGTATTTT. This sequence encodes CASSISGRADTQYF.

This clonotype was counted a few times. The chain has TRBV7-2 and TRBJ1-6; a weak D match, TRBD1 (5 bases). The V gene lost 2 bases and the J gene lost 2 bases, with 7 bases spanning the gap. The V gene's germline CDR1 is SGHTA and CDR2 FQGNSA. The CDR3 loop spans 15 amino acids. In DNA, the CDR3 is TGTGCCAGCAGCTTAAGAGGGGCCTATAATTCACCCCTCCACTTT. It translates to CASSLRGAYNSPLHF.

This clonotype has more than one count but fewer than ten. The chain is built from TRBV15 and TRBJ1-2; no clear D gene. CDR1 and CDR2 from the germline V gene are LNHNV and YYDKDF (reference sequence). The CDR3 loop spans 15 amino acids. V was clipped by 3 bases and J by 0 bases, with 11 bases between them. CDR3 residues: CATSRSGIANYGYTF. Here the CDR3 DNA reads TGTGCCACCAGCAGGTCTGGGATAGCTAACTATGGCTACACCTTC.

This sequence joins TRBV7-8 and TRBJ1-1; 7 bases match TRBD1. The CDR3 runs to 21 residues. CDR1 is SGHVS and CDR2 is FQNEAQ in the germline V gene. V lost 5 bases and J lost 6; bases outside the gene matches: 30. CDR3 DNA: TGTGCCAGCAGCCCACAGTCCCGGGACCTGGCTTCAAGAGCCAGGGGGGCTGAAGCTTTCTTT. Protein sequence: CASSPQSRDLASRARGAEAFF.

In its sample, this clonotype was seen a few times. V gene TRBV18 combines with J gene TRBJ2-2, with 8 bases that match TRBD1. This CDR3 comprises 16 residues. V lost 1 base to trimming and J lost 0 bases; unmatched junction nucleotides: 1. Germline CDR1 reads KGHSH; CDR2 reads LQKENI. CDR3 protein: CASSPRTGSNTGELFF. CDR3 in DNA: TGTGCCAGCTCACCACGGACAGGGTCGAACACCGGGGAGCTGTTTTTT.

This clonotype was observed a handful of times. CDR3 amino acids: CASSGAGDQETQYF. The CDR3 region has the DNA TGTGCCAGCAGTGGAGCGGGAGACCAAGAGACCCAGTACTTC. The rearrangement links TRBV2 to TRBJ2-5; TRBD2 matches 8 bases. This CDR3 is 14 amino acids long. J gave up 0 bases and V 4 bases, and 1 base lay outside the gene matches. Germline V CDR1 and CDR2: SNHLY, FYNNEI.